This is a list of T cell receptor beta chains from one sample in a study of OX40 agonist ivuxolimab in advanced cancers. The method was immunoSEQ multiplex PCR; TCRdb's version includes in-frame clones alone and lacks a portion of them. The repertoire holds some 67,000 clones, with about 88% as singletons. The sequenced sample was CD4+ or CD8+ T cells sorted from blood, obtained in a trial of the OX40 agonist ivuxolimab. These receptors were collected from an adult with an advanced solid tumor such as melanoma, head and neck, liver or kidney cancer. Both conserved end residues are part of each CDR3. A D gene is named only where the DNA matches it firmly. Clone sizes are given selectively: once, few, many, or a class where the clone is expanded.

j_call	clone_size	d_call	v_call	cdr3_nt	cdr3_aa
TRBJ2-7	once	NA	TRBV10-1	TGCGCCAGCAGTGACGGGACGACCTACGAGCAGTACTTC	CASSDGTTYEQYF
TRBJ2-1	NA	TRBD1	TRBV14	TGTGCCACGAGGTCCGGGACAGGGAAGGGAAATGAGCAGTTCTTC	CATRSGTGKGNEQFF
TRBJ2-2	NA	NA	TRBV5-1	TGCGCCAGCAGCTTGGAGGGGCACCAAACCGGGGAGCTGTTTTTT	CASSLEGHQTGELFF
TRBJ2-2	NA	TRBD1	TRBV7-2	TGTGCCAGCAGCAAAGGGGAGACAGGGACCTTCCTAGGGGAGCTGTTTTTT	CASSKGETGTFLGELFF
TRBJ1-2	NA	TRBD1	TRBV18	TGTGCCAGCTCACCTCAGGGACAGGGAATCCATGGCTACACCTTC	CASSPQGQGIHGYTF
TRBJ2-7	NA	NA	TRBV2	TGTGCCAGCAGCCCAGGGTGGGGGGTTGACGAGCAGTACTTC	CASSPGWGVDEQYF
TRBJ1-1	NA	TRBD1	TRBV11-3	TGTGCCAGCAGCACCCGACAGGGAACTGAAGCTTTCTTT	CASSTRQGTEAFF
TRBJ1-2	NA	NA	TRBV7-2	TGTGCCAGCAGCTTAACGGATAACTATGGCTACACCTTC	CASSLTDNYGYTF
TRBJ2-3	NA	TRBD2	TRBV10-3	TGTGCCACCAAACCAGGAGCGGGAGTGTCTACTGATACGCAGTATTTT	CATKPGAGVSTDTQYF
TRBJ1-6	once	NA	TRBV15	TGTGCCACCAGCCCTCGGGGCGAGAATTCACCCCTCCACTTT	CATSPRGENSPLHF
TRBJ1-4	once	NA	TRBV1	TGCACCAGCAGCGAACAGGGGAAACTGACAACTAATGAAAAACTGTTTTTT	CTSSEQGKLTTNEKLFF
TRBJ2-3	NA	TRBD2	TRBV5-4	TGTGCCAGCAGCTTCCTCTCGGGAGCGGGATATACAGATACGCAGTATTTT	CASSFLSGAGYTDTQYF
TRBJ1-1	NA	TRBD1	TRBV6-6	TGTGCCAGCAGCCCAGGGGGCGGAACTGAAGCTTTCTTT	CASSPGGGTEAFF
TRBJ2-1	NA	TRBD2	TRBV6-6	TGTGCCAGCAGTCCGGGACTAGCGGGAGTAGGGGGAATCTTC	CASSPGLAGVGGIF
TRBJ2-2	NA	NA	TRBV11-3	TGTGCCAGCAGCTTAGAGTTGACGGGGACCGGGGAGCTGTTTTTT	CASSLELTGTGELFF
TRBJ1-5	NA	NA	TRBV10-3	TGTGCCATCAGGGGGGAGGGAAGCAATCAGCCCCAGCATTTT	CAIRGEGSNQPQHF
TRBJ2-5	few	NA	TRBV20-1	TGCAGTGCGCAACAAGAGACCCAGTACTTC	CSAQQETQYF
TRBJ2-7	NA	TRBD1	TRBV4-1	TGCGCCAGCAGCCAAGATCCCAACTCAACCCCCACAGGGGCTAAGAAGCAGTACTTC	CASSQDPNSTPTGAKKQYF
TRBJ2-1	NA	NA	TRBV7-2	TGTGCCAGCAGCTTAGAGGGGGGCTCCTACAATGAGCAGTTCTTC	CASSLEGGSYNEQFF
TRBJ2-7	NA	NA	TRBV6-5	TGTGCCAGCAGTTATAGCCAGGACATTCTCCACGAGCAGTACTTC	CASSYSQDILHEQYF
TRBJ2-3	NA	TRBD1	TRBV7-6	TGTGCCAGCAGCCCGAGATTACGGACAGGGGGCGGGAGCACAGATACGCAGTATTTT	CASSPRLRTGGGSTDTQYF
TRBJ2-2	NA	NA	TRBV7-2	TGTGCCAGCAGCTTCGGTACGGGTTATCCGGGGGAGCTGTTTTTT	CASSFGTGYPGELFF
TRBJ1-2	NA	NA	TRBV5-4	TGTGCCAGCAGCCCCCCTGGCGGGAACTATGGCTACACCTTC	CASSPPGGNYGYTF
TRBJ2-5	once	TRBD2	TRBV5-4	TGTGCCAGCAGCCCGAGCCGACTAGCGGGAGAGACCCAGTACTTC	CASSPSRLAGETQYF
TRBJ2-7	NA	NA	TRBV28	TGTGCCACTTCTAGAGGTGGCGAGCAGTACTTC	CATSRGGEQYF
TRBJ2-4	NA	NA	TRBV19	TGTGCCAGTAGTGAGGCAGGGGGGGACTTACGCCCCACACGAGCCAAAAACATTCAGTACTTC	CASSEAGGDLRPTRAKNIQYF
TRBJ1-4	once	NA	TRBV28	TGTGCCAGCAGTTCCTCACCGGGACCTGGTGAAAAACTGTTTTTT	CASSSSPGPGEKLFF
TRBJ1-1	NA	TRBD1	TRBV5-6	TGTGCCAGCAGCTTGCGGGACAGGGGTCTGGCTTTCTTT	CASSLRDRGLAFF
TRBJ2-5	once	TRBD2	TRBV7-9	TGTGCCAGCAGCGTGGGGGCTAGCGGGCACCAAGAGACCCAGTACTTC	CASSVGASGHQETQYF
TRBJ2-7	NA	NA	TRBV5-1	TGCGCCAGCAGCTCGTTCCCCATGTTAATGGGCTACGAGCAGTACTTC	CASSSFPMLMGYEQYF
TRBJ2-1	NA	TRBD2	TRBV6-1	TGTGCCAGCAGTGAGAATCCCATGGGAGGGTACAATGAGCAGTTCTTC	CASSENPMGGYNEQFF
TRBJ1-1	NA	TRBD1	TRBV5-1	TGCGCCAGCAGCTTTCAGGGGGCAAGAGCCACTGAAGCTTTCTTT	CASSFQGARATEAFF
TRBJ2-2	NA	NA	TRBV7-8	TGTGCCAGCAGCCCGCGCGAAGGGGTGGCCGGGGAGCTGTTTTTT	CASSPREGVAGELFF
TRBJ2-1	few	TRBD2	TRBV19	TGTGCCAGTTTAGGAGCGGGAGGTACCAATAATGAGCAGTTCTTC	CASLGAGGTNNEQFF
TRBJ2-3	NA	NA	TRBV27	TGTGCCAGCTACGGCCTTGGTACGCAGTATTTT	CASYGLGTQYF
TRBJ1-1	NA	NA	TRBV4-1	TGCGCCAGCAGTAATATTCGGGACGAGGGTGAAGCTTTCTTT	CASSNIRDEGEAFF
TRBJ2-7	NA	NA	TRBV5-1	TGCGCCAGCAGCTTTCAAGGGGATTGGGGCGAGCAGTACTTC	CASSFQGDWGEQYF
TRBJ2-3	NA	NA	TRBV7-9	TGTGCCGAGATGGGCGCGGCGGGGTGGGGAGATACGCAGTATTTT	CAEMGAAGWGDTQYF
TRBJ2-7	NA	NA	TRBV28	TGTGCCAGCAGTTTATTGGTACAGGGTTACGAGCAGTACTTC	CASSLLVQGYEQYF
TRBJ2-1	NA	TRBD2	TRBV14	TGTGCCAGCAGCCAATTAGCGGGGGTGGACTACAATGAGCAGTTCTTC	CASSQLAGVDYNEQFF
TRBJ2-3	NA	NA	TRBV7-2	TGTGCCAGCAGCTTAGTTAGGGGGAGTTTTCCAGATACGCAGTATTTT	CASSLVRGSFPDTQYF
TRBJ2-1	NA	NA	TRBV11-1	TGTGCCAGCAGCCCGGGGTCCGGGGGAGAGCAGTTCTTC	CASSPGSGGEQFF
TRBJ2-7	NA	NA	TRBV29-1	TGCAGCGTTTCATATTCGAGTATGGGAGGAGGCGAGCAGTACTTC	CSVSYSSMGGGEQYF
TRBJ2-7	NA	TRBD2	TRBV7-9	TGTGCCAGCAGCCGGGCGGGAGGGGAGTACGAGCAGTACTTC	CASSRAGGEYEQYF
TRBJ2-5	NA	TRBD2	TRBV5-1	TGCGCCAGCAGCTTGGAGCCTAGCGGGGTTGAGACCCAGTACTTC	CASSLEPSGVETQYF